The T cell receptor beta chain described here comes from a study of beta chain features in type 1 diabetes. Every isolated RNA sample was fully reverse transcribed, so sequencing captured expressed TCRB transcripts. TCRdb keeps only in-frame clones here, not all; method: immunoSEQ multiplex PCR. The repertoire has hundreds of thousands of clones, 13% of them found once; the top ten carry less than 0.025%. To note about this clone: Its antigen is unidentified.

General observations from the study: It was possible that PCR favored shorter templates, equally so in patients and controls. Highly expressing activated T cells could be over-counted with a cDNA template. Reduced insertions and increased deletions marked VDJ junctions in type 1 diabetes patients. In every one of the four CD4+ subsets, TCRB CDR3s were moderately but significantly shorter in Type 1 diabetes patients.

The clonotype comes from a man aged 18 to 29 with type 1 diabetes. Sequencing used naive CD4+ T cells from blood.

CDR3 nucleotides: TGCGCCAGCAGACCGGACAGGGAGCGCACTGAAGCTTTCTTT. It yields the protein CASRPDRERTEAFF. The gene calls are TRBV4-1 and TRBJ1-1, with 8 bases identical to TRBD1. The CDR3 length is 14 residues. The V and J ends lost 6 bases and 4 bases, in that order; junction bases with no gene match: 7. Per germline, CDR1 MGHRA and CDR2 YSYEKL.